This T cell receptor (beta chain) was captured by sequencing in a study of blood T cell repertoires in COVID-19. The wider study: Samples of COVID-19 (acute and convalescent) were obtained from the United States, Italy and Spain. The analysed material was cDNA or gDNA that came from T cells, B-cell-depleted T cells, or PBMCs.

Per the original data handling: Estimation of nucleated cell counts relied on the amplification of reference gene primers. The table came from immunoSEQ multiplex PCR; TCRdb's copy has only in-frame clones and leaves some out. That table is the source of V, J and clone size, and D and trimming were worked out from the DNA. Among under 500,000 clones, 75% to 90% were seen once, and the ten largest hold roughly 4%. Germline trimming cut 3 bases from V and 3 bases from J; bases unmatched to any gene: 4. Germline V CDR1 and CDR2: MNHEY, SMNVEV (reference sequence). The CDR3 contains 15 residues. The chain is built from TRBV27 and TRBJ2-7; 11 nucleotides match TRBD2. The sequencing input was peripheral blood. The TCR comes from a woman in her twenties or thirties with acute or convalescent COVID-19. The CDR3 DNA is TGTGCCAGCAGTTTCGGGCTAGCGGGGGGCTACGAGCAGTACTTC. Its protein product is CASSFGLAGGYEQYF.